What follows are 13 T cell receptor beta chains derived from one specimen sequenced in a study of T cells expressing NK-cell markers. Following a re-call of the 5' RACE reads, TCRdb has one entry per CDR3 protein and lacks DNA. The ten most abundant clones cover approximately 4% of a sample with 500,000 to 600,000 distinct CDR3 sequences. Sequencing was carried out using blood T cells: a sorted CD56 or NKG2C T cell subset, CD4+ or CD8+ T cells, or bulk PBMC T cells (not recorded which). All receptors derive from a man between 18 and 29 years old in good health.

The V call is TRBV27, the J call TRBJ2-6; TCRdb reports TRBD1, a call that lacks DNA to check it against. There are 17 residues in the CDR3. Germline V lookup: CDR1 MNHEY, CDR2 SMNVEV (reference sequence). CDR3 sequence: CASSYQGASSGANVLTF.

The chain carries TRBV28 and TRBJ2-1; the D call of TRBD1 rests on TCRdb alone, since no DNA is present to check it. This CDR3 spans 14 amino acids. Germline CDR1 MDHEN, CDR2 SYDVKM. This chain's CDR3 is CASRHPGHYNEQFF.

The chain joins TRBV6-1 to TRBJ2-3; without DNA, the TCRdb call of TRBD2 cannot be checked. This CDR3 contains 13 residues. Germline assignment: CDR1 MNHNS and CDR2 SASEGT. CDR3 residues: CASSPSGKDTQYF.

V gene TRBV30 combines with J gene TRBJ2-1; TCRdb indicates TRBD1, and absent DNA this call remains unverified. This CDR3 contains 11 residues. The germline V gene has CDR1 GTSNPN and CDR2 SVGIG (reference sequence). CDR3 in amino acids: CAWSTDREQFF.

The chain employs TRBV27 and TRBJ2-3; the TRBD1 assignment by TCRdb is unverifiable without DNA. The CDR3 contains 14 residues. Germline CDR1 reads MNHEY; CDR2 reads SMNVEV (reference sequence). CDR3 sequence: CASRIGQWTDTQYF.

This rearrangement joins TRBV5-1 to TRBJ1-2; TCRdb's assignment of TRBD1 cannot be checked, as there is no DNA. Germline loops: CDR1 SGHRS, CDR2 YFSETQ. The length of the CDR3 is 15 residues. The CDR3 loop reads CASSHEGRGNYGYTF.

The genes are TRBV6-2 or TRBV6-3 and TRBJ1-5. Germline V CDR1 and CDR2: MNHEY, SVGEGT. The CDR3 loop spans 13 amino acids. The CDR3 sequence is CASSYSITPPQHF.

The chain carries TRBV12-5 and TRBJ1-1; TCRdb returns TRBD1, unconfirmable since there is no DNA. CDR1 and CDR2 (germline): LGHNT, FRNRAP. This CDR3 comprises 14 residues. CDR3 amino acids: CASGLGGEDTEAFF.

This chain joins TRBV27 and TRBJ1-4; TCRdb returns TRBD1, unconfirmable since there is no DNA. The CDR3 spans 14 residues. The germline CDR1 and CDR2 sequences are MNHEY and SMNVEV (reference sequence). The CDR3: CASNDRGPNEKLFF.

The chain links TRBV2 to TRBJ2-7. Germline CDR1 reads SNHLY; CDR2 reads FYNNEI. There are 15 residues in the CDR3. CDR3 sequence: CASSVSGQSSYEQYF.

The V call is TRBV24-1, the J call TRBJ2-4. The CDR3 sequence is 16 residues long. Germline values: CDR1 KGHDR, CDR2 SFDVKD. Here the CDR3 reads CATSEWTDAGKNIQYF.

CDR3 amino acids: CASSGGFTDTQYF. This chain connects TRBV3-1 to TRBJ2-3; the D call from TCRdb, TRBD2, cannot be confirmed without DNA. Germline values: CDR1 LGHDT, CDR2 YNNKEL (reference sequence). The CDR3 covers 13 residues.

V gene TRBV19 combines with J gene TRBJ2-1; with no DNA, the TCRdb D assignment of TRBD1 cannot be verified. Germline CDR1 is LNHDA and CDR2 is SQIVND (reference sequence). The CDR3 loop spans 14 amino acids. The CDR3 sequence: CASNSPGRNNEQFF.